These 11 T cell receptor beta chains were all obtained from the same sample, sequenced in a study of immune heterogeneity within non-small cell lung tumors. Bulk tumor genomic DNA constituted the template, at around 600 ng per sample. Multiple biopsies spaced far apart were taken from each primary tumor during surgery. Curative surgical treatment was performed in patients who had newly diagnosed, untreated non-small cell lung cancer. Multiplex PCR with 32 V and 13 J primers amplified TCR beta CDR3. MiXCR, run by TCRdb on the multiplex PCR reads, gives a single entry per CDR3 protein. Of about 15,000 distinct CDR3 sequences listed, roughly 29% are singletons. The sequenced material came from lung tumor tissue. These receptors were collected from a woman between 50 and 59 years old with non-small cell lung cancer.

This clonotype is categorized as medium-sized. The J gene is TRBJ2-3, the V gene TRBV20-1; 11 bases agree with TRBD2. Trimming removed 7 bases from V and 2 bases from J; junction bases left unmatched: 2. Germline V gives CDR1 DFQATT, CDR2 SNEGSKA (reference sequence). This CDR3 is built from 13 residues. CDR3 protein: CSVLAGDTDTQYF. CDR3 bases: TGCAGTGTACTAGCGGGGGACACAGATACGCAGTATTTT.

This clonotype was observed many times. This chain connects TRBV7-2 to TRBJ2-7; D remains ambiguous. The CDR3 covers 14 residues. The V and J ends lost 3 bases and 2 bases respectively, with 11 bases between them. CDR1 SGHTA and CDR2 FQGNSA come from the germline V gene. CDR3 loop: CASSFSDGPYEQYF. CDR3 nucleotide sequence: TGTGCCAGCAGCTTCAGCGACGGACCCTACGAGCAGTACTTC.

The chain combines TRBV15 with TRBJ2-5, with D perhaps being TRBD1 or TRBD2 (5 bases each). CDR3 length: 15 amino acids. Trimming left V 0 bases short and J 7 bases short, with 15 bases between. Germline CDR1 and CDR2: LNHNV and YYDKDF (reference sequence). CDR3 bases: TGTGCCACCAGCAGAGATAATTTGGGGGTCGGGACCCAGTACTTC. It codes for CATSRDNLGVGTQYF.

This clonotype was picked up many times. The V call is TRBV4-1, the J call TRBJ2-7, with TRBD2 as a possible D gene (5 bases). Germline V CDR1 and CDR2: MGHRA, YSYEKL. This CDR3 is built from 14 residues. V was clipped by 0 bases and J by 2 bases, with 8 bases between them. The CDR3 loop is CASSQDTAAYEQYF. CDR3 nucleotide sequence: TGCGCCAGCAGCCAAGATACAGCGGCCTACGAGCAGTACTTC.

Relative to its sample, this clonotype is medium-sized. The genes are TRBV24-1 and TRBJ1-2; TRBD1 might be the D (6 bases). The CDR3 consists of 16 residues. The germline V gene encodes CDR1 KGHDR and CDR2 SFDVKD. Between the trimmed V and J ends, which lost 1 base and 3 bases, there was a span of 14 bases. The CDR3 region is CATSDFSRTAHYGYTF. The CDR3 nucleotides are TGTGCCACCAGTGATTTTTCCCGGACAGCCCACTATGGCTACACCTTC.

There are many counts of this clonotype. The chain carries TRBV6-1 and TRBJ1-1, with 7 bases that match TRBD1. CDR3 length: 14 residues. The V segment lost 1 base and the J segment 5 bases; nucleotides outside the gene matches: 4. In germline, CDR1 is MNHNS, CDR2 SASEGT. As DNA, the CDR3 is TGTGCCAGCAGTGAAGAGGACAGGAGGACTGAAGCTTTCTTT. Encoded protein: CASSEEDRRTEAFF.

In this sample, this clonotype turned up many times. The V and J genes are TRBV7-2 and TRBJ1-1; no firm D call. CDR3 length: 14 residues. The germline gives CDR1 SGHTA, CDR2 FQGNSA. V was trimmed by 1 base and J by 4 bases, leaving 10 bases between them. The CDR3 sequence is CASSLVLGPTEAFF. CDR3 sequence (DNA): TGTGCCAGCAGCTTAGTTTTAGGGCCCACTGAAGCTTTCTTT.

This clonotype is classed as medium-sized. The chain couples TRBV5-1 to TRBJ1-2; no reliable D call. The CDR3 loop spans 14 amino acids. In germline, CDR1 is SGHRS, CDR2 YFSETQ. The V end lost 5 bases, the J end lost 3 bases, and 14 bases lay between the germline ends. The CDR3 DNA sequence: TGCGCCAGCAGAGAGGATCTCAGATACTATGGCTACACCTTC. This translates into CASREDLRYYGYTF.

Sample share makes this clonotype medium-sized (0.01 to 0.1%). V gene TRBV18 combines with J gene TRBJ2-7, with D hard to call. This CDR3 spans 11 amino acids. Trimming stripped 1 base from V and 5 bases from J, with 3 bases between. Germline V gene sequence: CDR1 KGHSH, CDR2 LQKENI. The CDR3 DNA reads TGTGCCAGCTCACCACAACACGAGCAGTACTTC. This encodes CASSPQHEQYF. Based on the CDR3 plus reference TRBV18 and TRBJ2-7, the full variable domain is NAGVMQNPRHLVRRRGQEARLRCSPMKGHSHVYWYRQLPEEGLKFMVYLQKENIIDESGMPKERFSAEFPKEGPSILRIQQVVRGDSAAYFCASSPQHEQYFGPGTRLTVT.

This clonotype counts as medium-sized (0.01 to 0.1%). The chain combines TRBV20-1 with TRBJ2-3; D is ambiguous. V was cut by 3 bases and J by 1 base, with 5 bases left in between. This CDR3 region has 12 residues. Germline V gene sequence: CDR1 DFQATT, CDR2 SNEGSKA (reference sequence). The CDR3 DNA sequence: TGCAGTGCTAGCGAGGGCACAGATACGCAGTATTTT. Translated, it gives CSASEGTDTQYF.

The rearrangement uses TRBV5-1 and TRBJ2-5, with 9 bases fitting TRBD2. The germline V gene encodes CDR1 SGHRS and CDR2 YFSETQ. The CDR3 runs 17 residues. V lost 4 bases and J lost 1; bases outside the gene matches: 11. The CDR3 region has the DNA TGCGCCAGCAGCAAAGAGACTAGCGGAAATTCCCAAGAGACCCAGTACTTC. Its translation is CASSKETSGNSQETQYF.